These T cell receptor beta chains were read from a single sample in a study of Ad26.COV2.S vaccination and SARS-CoV-2 variants. The data were produced by immunoSEQ multiplex PCR, yet TCRdb's version contains in-frame clones alone and is incomplete. The sample holds approximately 350,000 clones; roughly four fifths are singletons and the top ten take about 8%. The sequencing here drew on peripheral blood, taken in a trial of Ad26.COV2.S vaccine versus placebo. The receptors originated from a person aged 18 to 59 who received the Ad26.COV2.S COVID-19 vaccine or a placebo. Both conserved end residues are part of each CDR3.

J gene | V gene | CDR3 protein
TRBJ2-7 | TRBV5-6 | CASSSGQGAKQYF
TRBJ1-6 | TRBV4-3 | CASSQWTQNSPLHF
TRBJ2-1 | TRBV11-2 | CASSLALPYNEQFF
TRBJ1-5 | TRBV19 | CASRSSLNQPQHF
TRBJ2-1 | TRBV7-6 | CASSLWPGREGSEQFF
TRBJ1-2 | TRBV29-1 | CSVMTAHIYYGYTF
TRBJ2-5 | TRBV12-5 | CASGFRDRETQYF
TRBJ1-2 | TRBV4-3 | CASSGSGNYGYTF
TRBJ2-7 | TRBV2 | CASGGVFSYEQYF
TRBJ1-1 | TRBV2 | CASRRQVNTEAFF
TRBJ1-2 | TRBV11-1 | CASSQRRRSGYTF
TRBJ2-7 | TRBV5-5 | CASSTTLSQTAEQYF
TRBJ1-1 | TRBV4-3 | CASSQVQYTEAFF
TRBJ2-5 | TRBV7-9 | CASSLGGGKTQYF
TRBJ2-7 | TRBV11-2 | CASSFTYQAEQYF
TRBJ2-2 | TRBV5-4 | CASSHGTRTGELFF
TRBJ2-7 | TRBV2 | CASITRTYEQYF
TRBJ2-7 | TRBV7-2 | CASSLGRNLYEQYF
TRBJ1-6 | TRBV6-5 | CASSYIGNSPLHF
TRBJ1-1 | TRBV19 | CASRFYGDMNTEAFF
TRBJ2-3 | TRBV2 | CASGGRPALAQYF
TRBJ1-5 | TRBV19 | CASSSLTRGSNQPQHF
TRBJ2-2 | TRBV5-4 | CASSFGLAGGDTGELFF
TRBJ1-2 | TRBV3-1/TRBV3-2 | CASSQGSRGAHYGYTF
TRBJ2-7 | TRBV7-2 | CASSLGRAAYEQYF
TRBJ2-3 | TRBV4-3 | CASSQSRADTQYF